This T cell receptor beta chain was sequenced for a study of T cell changes during pregnancy in multiple sclerosis. The method was immunoSEQ multiplex PCR; TCRdb's version includes in-frame clones alone and lacks a portion of them. The repertoire consists of roughly 50,000 clones, with 85% to 95% occurring once and the leading ten covering 0.67%. The V gene's germline CDR1 is WSHSY and CDR2 SAAADI. Unmatched junction bases numbered 5, after V lost 9 bases and J lost 6 bases. The length of the CDR3 is 13 residues. V usage is TRBV10-2 and J usage is TRBJ2-7; 13 nucleotides match TRBD2. This specimen consisted of CD4+ T cells from peripheral blood mononuclear cells, obtained in the third trimester of pregnancy. This TCR was sampled from a female donor with multiple sclerosis, enrolled in a pregnancy study. CDR3 protein: CASGLAGAVEQYF. CDR3 in DNA: TGCGCCAGTGGACTAGCGGGAGCTGTCGAGCAGTACTTC.